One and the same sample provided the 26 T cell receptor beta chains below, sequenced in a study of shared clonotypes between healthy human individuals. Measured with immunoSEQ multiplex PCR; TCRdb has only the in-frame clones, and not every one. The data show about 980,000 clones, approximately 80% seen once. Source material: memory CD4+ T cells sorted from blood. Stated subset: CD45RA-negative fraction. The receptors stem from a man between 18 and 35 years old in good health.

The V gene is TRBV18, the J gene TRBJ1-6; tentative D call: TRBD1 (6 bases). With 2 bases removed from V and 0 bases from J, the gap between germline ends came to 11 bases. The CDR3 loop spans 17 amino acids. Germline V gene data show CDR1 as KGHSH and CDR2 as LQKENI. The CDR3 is CASSPGGASSYNSPLHF. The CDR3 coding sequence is TGTGCCAGCTCACCAGGGGGGGCCAGCTCCTATAATTCACCCCTCCACTTT.

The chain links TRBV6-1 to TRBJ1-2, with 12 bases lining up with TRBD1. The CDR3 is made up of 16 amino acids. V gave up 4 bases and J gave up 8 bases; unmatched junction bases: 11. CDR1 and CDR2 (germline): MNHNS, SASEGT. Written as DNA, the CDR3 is TGTGCCAGCAGTGTGGGGATGGGACAGGGGGCGTACGGCTACACCTTC. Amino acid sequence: CASSVGMGQGAYGYTF.

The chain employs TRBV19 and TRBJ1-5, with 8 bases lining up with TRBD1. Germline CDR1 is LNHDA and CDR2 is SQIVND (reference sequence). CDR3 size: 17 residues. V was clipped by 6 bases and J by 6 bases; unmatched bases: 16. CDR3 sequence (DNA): TGTGCCAGTAGCCACGGGGATCGGGGGACAGGCGGTCAGCCCCAGCATTTT. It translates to CASSHGDRGTGGQPQHF.

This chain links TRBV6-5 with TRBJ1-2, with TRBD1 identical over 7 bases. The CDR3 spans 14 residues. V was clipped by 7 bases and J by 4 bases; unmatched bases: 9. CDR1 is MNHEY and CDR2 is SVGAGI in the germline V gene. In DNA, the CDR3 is TGTGCCAGCACGCAAGGGGGCCTCACCTATGGCTACACCTTC. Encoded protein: CASTQGGLTYGYTF.

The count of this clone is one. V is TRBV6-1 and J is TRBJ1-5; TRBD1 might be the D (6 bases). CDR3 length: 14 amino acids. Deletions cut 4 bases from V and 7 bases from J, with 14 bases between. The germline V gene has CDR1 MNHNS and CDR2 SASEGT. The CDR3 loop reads CASSVRGGHQPQHF. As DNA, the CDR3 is TGTGCCAGCAGTGTAAGGGGGGGGCACCAGCCCCAGCATTTT.

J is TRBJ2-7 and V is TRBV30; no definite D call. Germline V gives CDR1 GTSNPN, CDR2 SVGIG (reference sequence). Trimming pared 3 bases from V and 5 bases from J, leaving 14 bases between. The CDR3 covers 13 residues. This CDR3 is CAWSGLFRDEQYF. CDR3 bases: TGTGCCTGGAGCGGCCTTTTTCGGGACGAGCAGTACTTC.

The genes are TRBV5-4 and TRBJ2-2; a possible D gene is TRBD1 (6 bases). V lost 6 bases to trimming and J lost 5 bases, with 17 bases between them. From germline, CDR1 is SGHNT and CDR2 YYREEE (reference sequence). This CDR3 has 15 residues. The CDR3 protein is CASNPKPGVTGELFF. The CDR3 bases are TGTGCCAGCAACCCCAAACCAGGGGTAACCGGGGAGCTGTTTTTT.

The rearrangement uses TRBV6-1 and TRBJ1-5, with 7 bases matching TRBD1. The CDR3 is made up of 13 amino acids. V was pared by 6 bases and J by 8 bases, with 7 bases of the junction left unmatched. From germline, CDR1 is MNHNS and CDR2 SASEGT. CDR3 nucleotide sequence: TGTGCCAGCAGGAGGACAGGTCCAAAGCCCCAGCATTTT. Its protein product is CASRRTGPKPQHF.

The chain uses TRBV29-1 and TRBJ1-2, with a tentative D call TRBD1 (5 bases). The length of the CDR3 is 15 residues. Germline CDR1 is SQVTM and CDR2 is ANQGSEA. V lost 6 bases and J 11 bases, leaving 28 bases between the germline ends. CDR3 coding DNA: TGCAGCGTAGGAAGGACGACCCGGGGACCTGAGGGGTACACCTTC. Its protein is CSVGRTTRGPEGYTF.

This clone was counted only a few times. This CDR3 is CASSLEGGIDYGYTF. The CDR3, as DNA: TGCGCCAGCAGCTTGGAAGGGGGCATCGACTATGGCTACACCTTC. The J gene is TRBJ1-2, the V gene TRBV5-1; 7 bases agree with TRBD1. The trim removed 0 bases at V and 3 bases at J, leaving 5 bases unmatched. The CDR3 runs to 15 residues. CDR1 and CDR2 from the germline V gene are SGHRS and YFSETQ.

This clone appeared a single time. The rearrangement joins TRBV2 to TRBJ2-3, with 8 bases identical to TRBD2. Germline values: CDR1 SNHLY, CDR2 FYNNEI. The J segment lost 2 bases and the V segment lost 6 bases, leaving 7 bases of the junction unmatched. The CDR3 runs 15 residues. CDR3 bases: TGTGCCAGCAGCTACCGGGAGGGACTCACAGATACGCAGTATTTT. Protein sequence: CASSYREGLTDTQYF.

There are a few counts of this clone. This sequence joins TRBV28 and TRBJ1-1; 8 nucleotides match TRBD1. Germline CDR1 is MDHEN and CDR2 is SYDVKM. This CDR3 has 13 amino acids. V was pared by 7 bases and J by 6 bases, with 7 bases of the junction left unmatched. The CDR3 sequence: CASNDRGLSEAFF. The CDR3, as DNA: TGTGCCAGCAACGACAGGGGTCTCTCTGAAGCTTTCTTT. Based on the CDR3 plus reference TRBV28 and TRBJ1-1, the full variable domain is DVKVTQSSRYLVKRTGEKVFLECVQDMDHENMFWYRQDPGLGLRLIYFSYDVKMKEKGDIPEGYSVSREKKERFSLILESASTNQTSMYLCASNDRGLSEAFFGQGTRLTVV.

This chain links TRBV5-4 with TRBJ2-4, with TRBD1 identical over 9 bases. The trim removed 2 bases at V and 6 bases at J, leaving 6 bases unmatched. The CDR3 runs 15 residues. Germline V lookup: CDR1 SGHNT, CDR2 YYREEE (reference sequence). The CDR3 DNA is TGTGCCAGCAGCTTTGGGGGACAGGGCTCAAACATTCAGTACTTC. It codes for CASSFGGQGSNIQYF.

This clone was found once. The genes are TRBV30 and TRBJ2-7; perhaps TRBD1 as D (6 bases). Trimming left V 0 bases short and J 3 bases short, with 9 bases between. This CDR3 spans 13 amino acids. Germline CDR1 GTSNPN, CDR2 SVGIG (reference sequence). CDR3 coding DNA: TGTGCCTGGAGTGTGGACAGTTACTACGAGCAGTACTTC. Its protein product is CAWSVDSYYEQYF. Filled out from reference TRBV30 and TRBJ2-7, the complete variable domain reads SQTIHQWPATLVQPVGSPLSLECTVEGTSNPNLYWYRQAAGRGLQLLFYSVGIGQISSEVPQNLSASRPQDRQFILSSKKLLLSDSGFYLCAWSVDSYYEQYFGPGTRLTVT.

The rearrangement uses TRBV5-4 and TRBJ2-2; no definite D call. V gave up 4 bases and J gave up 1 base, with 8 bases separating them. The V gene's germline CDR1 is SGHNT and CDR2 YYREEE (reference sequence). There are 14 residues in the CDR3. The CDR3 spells CASSHLENTGELFF. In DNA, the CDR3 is TGTGCCAGCAGCCATCTGGAGAACACCGGGGAGCTGTTTTTT. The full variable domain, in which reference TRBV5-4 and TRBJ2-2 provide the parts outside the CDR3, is ETGVTQSPTHLIKTRGQQVTLRCSSQSGHNTVSWYQQALGQGPQFIFQYYREEENGRGNFPPRFSGLQFPNYSSELNVNALELDDSALYLCASSHLENTGELFFGEGSRLTVL.

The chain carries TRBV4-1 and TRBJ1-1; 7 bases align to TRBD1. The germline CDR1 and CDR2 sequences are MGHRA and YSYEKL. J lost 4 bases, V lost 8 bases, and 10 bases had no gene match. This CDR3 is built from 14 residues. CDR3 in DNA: TGCGCCAGCTCACGAGGACAGGACTTCACTGAAGCTTTCTTT. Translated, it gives CASSRGQDFTEAFF.

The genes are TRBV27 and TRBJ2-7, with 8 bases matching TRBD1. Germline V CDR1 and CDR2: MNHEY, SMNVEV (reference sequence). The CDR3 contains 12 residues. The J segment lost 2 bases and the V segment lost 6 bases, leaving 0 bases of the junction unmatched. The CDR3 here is CASRQGAYEQYF. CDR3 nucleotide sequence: TGTGCCAGCAGACAGGGGGCCTACGAGCAGTACTTC.

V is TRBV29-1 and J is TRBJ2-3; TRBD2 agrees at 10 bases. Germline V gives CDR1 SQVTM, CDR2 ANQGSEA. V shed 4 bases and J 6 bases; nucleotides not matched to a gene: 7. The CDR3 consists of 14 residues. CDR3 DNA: TGCAGCGTTGCCACGGCTAGCGGGAGTGATACGCAGTATTTT. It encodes CSVATASGSDTQYF.

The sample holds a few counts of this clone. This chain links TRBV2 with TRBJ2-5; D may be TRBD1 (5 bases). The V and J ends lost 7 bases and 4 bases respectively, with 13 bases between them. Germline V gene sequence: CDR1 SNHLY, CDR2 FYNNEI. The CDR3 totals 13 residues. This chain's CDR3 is CASKKGSGETQYF. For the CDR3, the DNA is TGTGCCAGCAAGAAGGGGTCGGGAGAGACCCAGTACTTC.

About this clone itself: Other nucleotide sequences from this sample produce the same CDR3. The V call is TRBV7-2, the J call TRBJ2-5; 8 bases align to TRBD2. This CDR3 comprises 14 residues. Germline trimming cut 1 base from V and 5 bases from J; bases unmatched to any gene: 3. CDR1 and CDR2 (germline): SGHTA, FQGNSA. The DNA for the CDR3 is TGTGCCAGCAGCTTAGAGCGGGGGACGGAGACCCAGTACTTC. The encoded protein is CASSLERGTETQYF. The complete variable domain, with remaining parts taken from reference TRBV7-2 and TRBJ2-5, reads GAGVSQSPSNKVTEKGKDVELRCDPISGHTALYWYRQSLGQGLEFLIYFQGNSAPDKSGLPSDRFSAERTGGSVSTLTIQRTQQEDSAVYLCASSLERGTETQYFGPGTRLLVL.

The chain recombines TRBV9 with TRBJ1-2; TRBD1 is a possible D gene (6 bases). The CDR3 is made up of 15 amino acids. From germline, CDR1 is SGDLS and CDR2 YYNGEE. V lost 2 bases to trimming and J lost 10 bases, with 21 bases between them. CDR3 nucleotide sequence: TGTGCCAGCAGCGTCCGATCCGGGCCCTCAGGGGACTACACCTTC. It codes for CASSVRSGPSGDYTF.

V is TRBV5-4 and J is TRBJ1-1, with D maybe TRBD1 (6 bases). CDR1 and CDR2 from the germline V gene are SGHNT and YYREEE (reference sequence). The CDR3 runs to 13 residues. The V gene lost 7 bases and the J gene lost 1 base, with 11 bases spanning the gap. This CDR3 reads CASRRGGNTEAFF. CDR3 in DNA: TGTGCCAGCCGCCGAGGGGGGAACACTGAAGCTTTCTTT.

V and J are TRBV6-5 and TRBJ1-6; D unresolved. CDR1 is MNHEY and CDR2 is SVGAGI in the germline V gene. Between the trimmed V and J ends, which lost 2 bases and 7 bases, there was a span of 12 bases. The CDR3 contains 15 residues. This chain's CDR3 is CASSYGFLENSPLHF. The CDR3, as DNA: TGTGCCAGCAGTTACGGGTTTCTCGAAAATTCACCCCTCCACTTT.

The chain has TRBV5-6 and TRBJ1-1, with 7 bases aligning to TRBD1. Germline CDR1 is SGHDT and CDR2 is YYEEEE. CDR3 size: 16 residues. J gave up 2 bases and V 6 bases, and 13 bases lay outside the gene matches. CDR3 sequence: CASNRRTGHFNTEAFF. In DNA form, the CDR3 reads TGTGCCAGCAACCGACGGACAGGCCATTTTAACACTGAAGCTTTCTTT.

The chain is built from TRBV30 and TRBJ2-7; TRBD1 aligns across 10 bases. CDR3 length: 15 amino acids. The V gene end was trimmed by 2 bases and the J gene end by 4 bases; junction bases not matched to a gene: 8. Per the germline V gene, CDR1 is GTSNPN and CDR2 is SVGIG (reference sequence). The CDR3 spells CAWSIPGQGKYEQYF. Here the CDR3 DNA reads TGTGCCTGGAGTATACCGGGACAGGGGAAATACGAGCAGTACTTC.

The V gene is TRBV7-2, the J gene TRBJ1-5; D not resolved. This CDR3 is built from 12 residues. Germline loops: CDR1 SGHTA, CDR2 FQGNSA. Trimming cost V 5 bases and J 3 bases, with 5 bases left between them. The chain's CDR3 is CASSEYNQPQHF. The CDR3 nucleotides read TGTGCCAGCAGCGAATACAATCAGCCCCAGCATTTT.